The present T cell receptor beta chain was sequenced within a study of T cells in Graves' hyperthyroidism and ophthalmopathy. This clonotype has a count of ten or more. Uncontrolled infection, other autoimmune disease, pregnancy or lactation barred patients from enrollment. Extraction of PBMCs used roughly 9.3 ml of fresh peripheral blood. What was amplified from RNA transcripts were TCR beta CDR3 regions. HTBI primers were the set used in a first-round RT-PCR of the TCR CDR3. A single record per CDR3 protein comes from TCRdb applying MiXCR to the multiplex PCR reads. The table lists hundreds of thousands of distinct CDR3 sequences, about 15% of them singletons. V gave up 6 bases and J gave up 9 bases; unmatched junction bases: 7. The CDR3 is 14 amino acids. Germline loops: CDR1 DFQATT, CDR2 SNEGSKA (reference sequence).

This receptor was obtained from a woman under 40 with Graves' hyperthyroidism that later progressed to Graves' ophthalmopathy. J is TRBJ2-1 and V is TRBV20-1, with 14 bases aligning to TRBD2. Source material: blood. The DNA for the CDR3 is TGCAGTGCCAAGGGACTAGCGGGAGATGTTGAGCAGTTCTTC. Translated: CSAKGLAGDVEQFF.